Each of the 8 T cell receptor beta chains below was sequenced from the same sample in a study of cytomegalovirus exposure and HLA in healthy donors. PCR was performed using 60 Vbeta and 13 Jbeta primers. The repertoire was sequenced with immunoSEQ multiplex PCR; TCRdb's copy has only in-frame clones and lacks some. The repertoire includes 98,000 or so clones, 75% to 80% of them detected once, and 6% to 8.5% sits in the top ten. Source material: PBMCs. The source of these receptors is a female donor in good health and CMV-seronegative.

The chain combines TRBV11-3 with TRBJ2-1; 7 bases are shared with TRBD1. Per the germline V gene, CDR1 is SGHNT and CDR2 is YENEEA. Losses at the gene ends were 1 base for V and 4 bases for J; bases not matched to a gene: 4. CDR3 length: 15 residues. Here the CDR3 DNA reads TGTGCCAGCAGCTTAGGAGGGGGACAGTACAATGAGCAGTTCTTC. This codes for CASSLGGGQYNEQFF.

The chain is built from TRBV19 and TRBJ2-3; 11 bases agree with TRBD2. Germline CDR1 reads LNHDA; CDR2 reads SQIVND (reference sequence). The trim removed 5 bases at V and 5 bases at J, leaving 15 bases unmatched. CDR3 size: 18 residues. Written as DNA, the CDR3 is TGTGCCAGTAGTGCCCGGAGGTCTAGCGGGAGGACGGTAGATACGCAGTATTTT. It encodes CASSARRSSGRTVDTQYF.

V usage is TRBV14 and J usage is TRBJ1-5; TRBD1 aligns across 7 bases. V dropped 4 bases and J dropped 4; count of bases not matched to a gene: 7. CDR3 length: 15 residues. Germline loops: CDR1 SGHDN, CDR2 FVKESK. This CDR3 reads CASSRIQGRNQPQHF. The CDR3, as DNA: TGTGCCAGCAGCCGCATACAGGGGAGGAATCAGCCCCAGCATTTT.

The rearrangement links TRBV7-2 to TRBJ2-6; 11 bases line up with TRBD2. The CDR3 is made up of 18 amino acids. Germline V gene sequence: CDR1 SGHTA, CDR2 FQGNSA. V lost 3 bases, J lost 1 base, and 5 bases stayed unmatched. The CDR3 DNA sequence: TGTGCCAGCAGCTTCCGACTAGCGGGGTATTCTGGGGCCAACGTCCTGACTTTC. Its protein product is CASSFRLAGYSGANVLTF.

The J gene is TRBJ2-1, the V gene TRBV14; 8 nucleotides match TRBD2. Germline CDR1 is SGHDN and CDR2 is FVKESK. The CDR3 sequence is 16 residues long. V lost 4 bases and J lost 2; bases outside the gene matches: 7. The CDR3 spells CASSPFSGVPYNEQFF. CDR3 in DNA: TGTGCCAGCAGCCCCTTTAGCGGGGTCCCCTACAATGAGCAGTTCTTC.

This rearrangement joins TRBV11-3 to TRBJ2-7; D remains ambiguous. Deletions cut 0 bases from V and 3 bases from J, with 6 bases between. The CDR3 spans 13 residues. CDR1 is SGHNT, CDR2 YENEEA, per germline. Here the CDR3 reads CASSLDHNYEQYF. Written as DNA, the CDR3 is TGTGCCAGCAGCTTAGACCACAACTACGAGCAGTACTTC.

The chain has TRBV5-1 and TRBJ2-5, with D perhaps TRBD2 (6 bases). Trimming took off 7 bases at V and 3 bases at J, with 16 bases between the two ends. This CDR3 is built from 14 residues. Germline CDR1 is SGHRS and CDR2 is YFSETQ. In nucleotides, the CDR3 is TGCGCCAGCGGCATTGGCGGGATCGAAGAGACCCAGTACTTC. Translated, it gives CASGIGGIEETQYF.

The chain links TRBV29-1 to TRBJ2-1, with 8 bases matching TRBD1. V was pared by 4 bases and J by 6 bases, with 11 bases of the junction left unmatched. This CDR3 is 15 amino acids long. The germline V gene encodes CDR1 SQVTM and CDR2 ANQGSEA. CDR3 residues: CSVVNSGGGSNEQFF. CDR3 sequence (DNA): TGCAGCGTTGTAAACTCAGGGGGCGGAAGCAATGAGCAGTTCTTC.